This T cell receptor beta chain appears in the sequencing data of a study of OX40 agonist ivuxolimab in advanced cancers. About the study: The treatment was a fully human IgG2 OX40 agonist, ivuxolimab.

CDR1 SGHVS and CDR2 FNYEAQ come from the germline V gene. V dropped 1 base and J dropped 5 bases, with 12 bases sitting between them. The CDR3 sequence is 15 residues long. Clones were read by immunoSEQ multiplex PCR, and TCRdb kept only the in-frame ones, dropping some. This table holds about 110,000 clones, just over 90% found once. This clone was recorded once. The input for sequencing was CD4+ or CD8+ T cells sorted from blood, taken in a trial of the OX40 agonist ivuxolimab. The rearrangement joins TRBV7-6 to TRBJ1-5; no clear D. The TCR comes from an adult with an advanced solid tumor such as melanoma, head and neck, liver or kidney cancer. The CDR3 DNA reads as TGTGCCAGCAGCTTAGTCGACGGGAAAGATCAGCCCCAGCATTTT. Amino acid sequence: CASSLVDGKDQPQHF.